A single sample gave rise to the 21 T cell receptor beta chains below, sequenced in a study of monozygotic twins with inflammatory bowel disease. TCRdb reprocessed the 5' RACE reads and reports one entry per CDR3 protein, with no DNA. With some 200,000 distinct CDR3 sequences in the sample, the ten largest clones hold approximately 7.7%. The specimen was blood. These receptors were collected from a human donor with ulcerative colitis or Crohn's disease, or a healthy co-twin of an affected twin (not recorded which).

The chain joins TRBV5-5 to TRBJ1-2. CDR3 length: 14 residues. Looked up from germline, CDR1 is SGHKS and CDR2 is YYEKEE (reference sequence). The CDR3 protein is CASSLAAGNYGYTF.

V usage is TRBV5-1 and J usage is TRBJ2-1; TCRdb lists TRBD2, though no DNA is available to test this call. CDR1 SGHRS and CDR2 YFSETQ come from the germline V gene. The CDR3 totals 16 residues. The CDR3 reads CASSLAGTSGGYEQFF.

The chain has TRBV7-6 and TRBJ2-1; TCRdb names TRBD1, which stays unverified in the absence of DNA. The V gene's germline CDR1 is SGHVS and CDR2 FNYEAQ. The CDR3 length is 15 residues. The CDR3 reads CASSFTVGHDNEQFF.

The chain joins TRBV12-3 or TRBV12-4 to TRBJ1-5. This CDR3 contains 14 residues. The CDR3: CASSLSAENQPQHF.

The CDR3 sequence: CASSVGGSLDNEQFF. The chain joins TRBV9 to TRBJ2-1; there is no DNA to check the TCRdb D call of TRBD2. This CDR3 has 15 amino acids. Germline lookup yields CDR1 SGDLS and CDR2 YYNGEE.

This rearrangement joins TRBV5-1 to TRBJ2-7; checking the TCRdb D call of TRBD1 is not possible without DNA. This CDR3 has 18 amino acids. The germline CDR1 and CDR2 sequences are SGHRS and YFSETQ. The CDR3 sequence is CASSSLDRAQLAADEQYF.

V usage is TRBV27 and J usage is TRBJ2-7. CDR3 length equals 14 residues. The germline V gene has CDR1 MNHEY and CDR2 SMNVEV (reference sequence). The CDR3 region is CASSRIGSSYEQYF.

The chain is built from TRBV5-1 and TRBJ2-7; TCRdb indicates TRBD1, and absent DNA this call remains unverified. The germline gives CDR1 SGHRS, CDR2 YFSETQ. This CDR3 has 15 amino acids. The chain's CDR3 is CASSPDRPLSYEQYF.

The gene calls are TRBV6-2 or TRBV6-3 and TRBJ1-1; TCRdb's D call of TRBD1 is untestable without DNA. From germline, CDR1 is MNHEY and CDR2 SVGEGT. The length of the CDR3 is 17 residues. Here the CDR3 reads CASSCLEEPPLNTEAFF.

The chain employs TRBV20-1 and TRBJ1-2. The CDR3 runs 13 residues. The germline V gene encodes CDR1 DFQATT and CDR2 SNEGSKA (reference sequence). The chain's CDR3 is CSARDNTASGYTF.

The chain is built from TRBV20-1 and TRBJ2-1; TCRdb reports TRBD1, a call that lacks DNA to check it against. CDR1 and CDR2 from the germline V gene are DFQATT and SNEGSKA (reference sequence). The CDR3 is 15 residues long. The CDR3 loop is CSALLGGGALDEQFF.

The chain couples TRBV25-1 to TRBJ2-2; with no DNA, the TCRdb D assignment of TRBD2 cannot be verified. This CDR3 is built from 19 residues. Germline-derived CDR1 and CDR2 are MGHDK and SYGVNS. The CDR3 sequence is CASSESGRAFPTNTGELFF.

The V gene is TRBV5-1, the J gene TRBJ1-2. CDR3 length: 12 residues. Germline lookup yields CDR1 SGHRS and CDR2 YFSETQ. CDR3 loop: CASSSDNYGYTF. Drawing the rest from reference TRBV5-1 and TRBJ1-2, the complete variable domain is KAGVTQTPRYLIKTRGQQVTLSCSPISGHRSVSWYQQTPGQGLQFLFEYFSETQRNKGNFPGRFSGRQFSNSRSEMNVSTLELGDSALYLCASSSDNYGYTFGSGTRLTVV.

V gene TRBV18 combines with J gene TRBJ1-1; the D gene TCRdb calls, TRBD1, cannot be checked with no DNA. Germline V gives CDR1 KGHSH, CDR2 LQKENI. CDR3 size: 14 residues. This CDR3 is CASSLMTENTEAFF.

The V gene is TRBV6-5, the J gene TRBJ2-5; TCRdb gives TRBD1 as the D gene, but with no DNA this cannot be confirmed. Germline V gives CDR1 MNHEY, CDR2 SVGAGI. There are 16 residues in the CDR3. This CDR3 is CASSYGSRGRGETQYF.

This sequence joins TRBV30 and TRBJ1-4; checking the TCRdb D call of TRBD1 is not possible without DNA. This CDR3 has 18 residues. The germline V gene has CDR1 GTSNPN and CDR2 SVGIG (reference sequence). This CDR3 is CAWSAWGGQVETGEKLFF.

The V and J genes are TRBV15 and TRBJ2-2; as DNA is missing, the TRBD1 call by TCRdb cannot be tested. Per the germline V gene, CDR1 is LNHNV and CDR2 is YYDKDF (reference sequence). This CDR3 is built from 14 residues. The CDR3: CATGDRENTGELFF. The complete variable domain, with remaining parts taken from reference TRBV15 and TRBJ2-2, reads DAMVIQNPRYQVTQFGKPVTLSCSQTLNHNVMYWYQQKSSQAPKLLFHYYDKDFNNEADTPDNFQSRRPNTSFCFLDIRSPGLGDTAMYLCATGDRENTGELFFGEGSRLTVL.

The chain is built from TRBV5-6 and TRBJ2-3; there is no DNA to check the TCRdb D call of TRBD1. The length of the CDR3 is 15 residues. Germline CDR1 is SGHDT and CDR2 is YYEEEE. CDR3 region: CASSLPGTLTDTQYF.

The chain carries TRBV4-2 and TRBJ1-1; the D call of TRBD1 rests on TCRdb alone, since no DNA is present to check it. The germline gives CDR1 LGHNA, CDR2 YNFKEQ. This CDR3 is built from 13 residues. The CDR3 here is CASSQLSNTEAFF.

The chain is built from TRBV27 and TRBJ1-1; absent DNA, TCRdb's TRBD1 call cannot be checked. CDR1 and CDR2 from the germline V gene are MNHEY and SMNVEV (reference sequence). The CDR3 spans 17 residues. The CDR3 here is CASSPQGALGLKTEAFF.

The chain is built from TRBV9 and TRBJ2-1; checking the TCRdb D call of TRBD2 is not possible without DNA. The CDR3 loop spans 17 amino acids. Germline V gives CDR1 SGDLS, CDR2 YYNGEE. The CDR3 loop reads CASSVEGAGFSYNEQFF.